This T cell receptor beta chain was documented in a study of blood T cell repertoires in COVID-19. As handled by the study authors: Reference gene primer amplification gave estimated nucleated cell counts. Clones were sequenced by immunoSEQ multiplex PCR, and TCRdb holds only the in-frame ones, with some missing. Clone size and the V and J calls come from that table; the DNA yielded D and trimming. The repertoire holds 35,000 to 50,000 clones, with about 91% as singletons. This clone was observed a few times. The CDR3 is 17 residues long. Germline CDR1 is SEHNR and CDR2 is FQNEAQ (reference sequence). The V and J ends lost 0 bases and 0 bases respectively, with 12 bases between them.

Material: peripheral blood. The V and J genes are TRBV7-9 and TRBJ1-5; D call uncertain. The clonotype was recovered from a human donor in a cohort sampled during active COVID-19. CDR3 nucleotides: TGTGCCAGCAGCTTAGCGGCGTCAGGTGGTAGCAATCAGCCCCAGCATTTT. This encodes CASSLAASGGSNQPQHF.